This T cell receptor beta chain was found in a study of a mutant IDH1 vaccine in newly diagnosed glioma. Study-wide background: Most had both radiotherapy and temozolomide beforehand; others had only one.

Trimming shortened V by 5 bases and J by 5 bases, and 18 bases separated the two germline ends. The CDR3 sequence is 15 residues long. Germline V gives CDR1 PRHDT, CDR2 FYEKMQ (reference sequence). The time point: baseline, week 1 (first vaccination visit). Treatment denoted: pre-vaccination baseline after standard-of-care therapy. Donor diagnoses consisted of new WHO grade 3 or 4 IDH1-mutant, ATRX-lost astrocytomas. For this clone: Its antigen is undetermined.

Produced via immunoSEQ multiplex PCR; TCRdb's table is partial and in-frame only. The table lists 75,000 to 100,000 clones, almost 85% of them singletons. Notes on the study in general: Pseudoprogression apparently lacked any relation to changes in top peripheral T cell clonotypes.

The sequence derives from a middle-aged man with glioma. Some clones in this sample may be carry-over from other donors' samples. J is TRBJ2-5 and V is TRBV13; D is perhaps TRBD1 (7 bases). The sample in question was PBMCs, obtained from a glioma patient treated with radiotherapy, temozolomide or both. CDR3 protein: CASSLRDRGGETQYF. The CDR3 bases are TGTGCCAGCAGCCTACGGGACAGAGGGGGGGAGACCCAGTACTTC.